The 32 T cell receptor beta chains below all came from one sample that was sequenced in a study of cytomegalovirus exposure and HLA in healthy donors (dated by TCRdb to the late 2010s). The library was obtained by the immunoSEQ multiplex PCR assay. For the multiplex PCR, a mixture combining 60 forward primers for TCR Vbeta segments and 13 reverse primers for TCR Jbeta segments was used. This is the immuneACCESS table as TCRdb keeps it, with only in-frame sequences that have V and J called. A part of the clones is gone; compared with another copy, unresolved V genes explain less than half, and the rest is unexplained. The sample table lists over 150,000 clones, around 86% of them with a count of one. The ten largest clonotypes hold about 1.6% of the sample. The source material was PBMCs. Receptor source: a man aged 45-60 years in good health and CMV-seronegative.

This clone occurred once. This chain uses TRBV15 with TRBJ2-1; unclear D gene. V dropped 1 base and J dropped 2 bases, with 9 bases sitting between them. The germline V gene has CDR1 LNHNV and CDR2 YYDKDF (reference sequence). This CDR3 has 15 amino acids. In nucleotides, the CDR3 is TGTGCCACCAGCAGAGGTGAGAAACCCTACAATGAGCAGTTCTTC. It specifies CATSRGEKPYNEQFF. The full variable domain, its missing parts supplied by reference TRBV15 and TRBJ2-1, is DAMVIQNPRYQVTQFGKPVTLSCSQTLNHNVMYWYQQKSSQAPKLLFHYYDKDFNNEADTPDNFQSRRPNTSFCFLDIRSPGLGDTAMYLCATSRGEKPYNEQFFGPGTRLTVL.

J is TRBJ1-5 and V is TRBV27; 7 bases align to TRBD1. V was pared by 5 bases and J by 5 bases, with 12 bases of the junction left unmatched. This CDR3 has 16 amino acids. CDR1 is MNHEY, CDR2 SMNVEV, per germline (reference sequence). CDR3 sequence reads: CASSSSGQDMYQPQHF. In DNA form, the CDR3 reads TGTGCCAGCAGTAGCTCAGGACAGGACATGTATCAGCCCCAGCATTTT.

The chain combines TRBV28 with TRBJ2-3; 9 nucleotides align to TRBD2. V gave up 4 bases and J gave up 0 bases; unmatched junction bases: 17. Germline V gene data show CDR1 as MDHEN and CDR2 as SYDVKM. The CDR3 length is 20 residues. DNA of the CDR3: TGTGCCAGCAGTTCCCTACTAGCGGGTGAACTATATTCTAGCACAGATACGCAGTATTTT. The encoded protein is CASSSLLAGELYSSTDTQYF. Looking up the rest from reference TRBV28 and TRBJ2-3 gives the full variable domain: DVKVTQSSRYLVKRTGEKVFLECVQDMDHENMFWYRQDPGLGLRLIYFSYDVKMKEKGDIPEGYSVSREKKERFSLILESASTNQTSMYLCASSSLLAGELYSSTDTQYFGPGTRLTVL.

With respect to this clone: The junction and the germline gene differ at one end; a read error may be behind it. The rearrangement joins TRBV9 to TRBJ1-2; 7 positions agree with TRBD1. Germline lookup yields CDR1 SGDLS and CDR2 YYNGEE. CDR3 length: 13 residues. Here the CDR3 DNA reads TGTGCCAGCAGCGACACAGGGGATTATGGCTACGCCTTC. Translated: CASSDTGDYGYAF. The full variable domain, in which reference TRBV9 and TRBJ1-2 provide the parts outside the CDR3, is DSGVTQTPKHLITATGQRVTLRCSPRSGDLSVYWYQQSLDQGLQFLIQYYNGEERAKGNILERFSAQQFPDLHSELNLSSLELGDSALYFCASSDTGDYGYAFGSGTRLTVV.

The V and J genes are TRBV9 and TRBJ2-3; D possibly corresponds to TRBD2 (6 bases). The CDR3 totals 17 residues. The germline V gene has CDR1 SGDLS and CDR2 YYNGEE. The germline V and J ends were trimmed by 3 bases and 0 bases, with 17 bases remaining between them. The CDR3 nucleotides read TGTGCCAGCAGCGGTGGGGCTGGGGCGGGGAGCACAGATACGCAGTATTTT. Amino acid sequence: CASSGGAGAGSTDTQYF. Full variable domain (missing parts from reference TRBV9 and TRBJ2-3): DSGVTQTPKHLITATGQRVTLRCSPRSGDLSVYWYQQSLDQGLQFLIQYYNGEERAKGNILERFSAQQFPDLHSELNLSSLELGDSALYFCASSGGAGAGSTDTQYFGPGTRLTVL.

This clone was recorded a few times. The gene calls are TRBV6-1 and TRBJ1-5, with D uncertain. The CDR3 consists of 15 residues. CDR1 MNHNS and CDR2 SASEGT come from the germline V gene. Trimming pared 2 bases from V and 9 bases from J, leaving 17 bases between. In DNA, the CDR3 is TGTGCCAGCAGTGAACAAGAGGGCTCGACGAGGCCCCAGCATTTT. Its protein product is CASSEQEGSTRPQHF.

This chain connects TRBV19 to TRBJ2-4; a possible D gene is TRBD2 (6 bases). From germline, CDR1 is LNHDA and CDR2 SQIVND (reference sequence). The ends were cut back, 8 bases at V and 3 bases at J, with 17 bases in the middle. This CDR3 is 15 amino acids long. CDR3 sequence reads: CASVSTGDFKNIQYF. CDR3 nucleotide sequence: TGTGCCAGTGTTTCGACGGGAGACTTCAAAAACATTCAGTACTTC. Filled out from reference TRBV19 and TRBJ2-4, the complete variable domain reads DGGITQSPKYLFRKEGQNVTLSCEQNLNHDAMYWYRQDPGQGLRLIYYSQIVNDFQKGDIAEGYSVSREKKESFPLTVTSAQKNPTAFYLCASVSTGDFKNIQYFGAGTRLSVL.

This rearrangement joins TRBV5-1 to TRBJ2-7, with a tentative D call TRBD1 (5 bases). The germline V gene encodes CDR1 SGHRS and CDR2 YFSETQ. V was clipped by 0 bases and J by 1 base, with 8 bases between them. The CDR3 sequence is 14 residues long. Here the CDR3 DNA reads TGCGCCAGCAGCTTGGCCCGACAGTCCTACGAGCAGTACTTC. Translation: CASSLARQSYEQYF.

V gene TRBV5-1 combines with J gene TRBJ1-1, with D hard to call. Germline loops: CDR1 SGHRS, CDR2 YFSETQ. The CDR3 extends over 16 amino acids. Between the trimmed V and J ends, which lost 4 bases and 4 bases, there was a span of 20 bases. CDR3 coding DNA: TGCGCCAGCAGCCCCGAGGTCCGGGGTTCCAGCACTGAAGCTTTCTTT. Translation gives CASSPEVRGSSTEAFF.

The chain combines TRBV4-2 with TRBJ2-7, with D perhaps TRBD1 (6 bases). There are 14 residues in the CDR3. Germline CDR1 is LGHNA and CDR2 is YNFKEQ. V was cut by 1 base and J by 1 base, with 8 bases left in between. The CDR3 DNA reads as TGTGCCAGCAGCCAAGCCGACAGGTCCTACGAGCAGTACTTC. Translated, it gives CASSQADRSYEQYF.

The chain uses TRBV6-1 and TRBJ2-7; 11 nucleotides align to TRBD2. This CDR3 comprises 14 residues. Trimming took 4 bases from V and 4 from J; bases not matched to a gene: 3. The germline V gene encodes CDR1 MNHNS and CDR2 SASEGT. CDR3: CASSVSGGAYEQYF. The CDR3 coding sequence is TGTGCCAGCAGTGTTAGCGGGGGGGCGTACGAGCAGTACTTC.

The V gene is TRBV7-2, the J gene TRBJ1-2; D may be TRBD1 (5 bases). V lost 5 bases and J 3 bases, leaving 19 bases between the germline ends. This CDR3 has 16 amino acids. Per germline, CDR1 SGHTA and CDR2 FQGNSA. The CDR3 nucleotides are TGTGCCAGCAGCCAAGAAATGGGGGGGATACACTATGGCTACACCTTC. Translated, it gives CASSQEMGGIHYGYTF.

The chain couples TRBV7-8 to TRBJ1-1; D is possibly TRBD1 (5 bases). The CDR3 covers 14 residues. Germline-derived CDR1 and CDR2 are SGHVS and FQNEAQ. The V gene lost 1 base and the J gene lost 5 bases, with 11 bases spanning the gap. Written as DNA, the CDR3 is TGTGCCAGCAGCTTAGTTGGGGGGAGGACTGAAGCTTTCTTT. Translated: CASSLVGGRTEAFF.

The rearrangement links TRBV6-5 to TRBJ1-4, with 9 positions matching TRBD1. Germline lookup yields CDR1 MNHEY and CDR2 SVGAGI. The junction had 5 bases not matched to a gene; V was cut back by 4 bases and J by 8 bases. This CDR3 is built from 14 residues. The CDR3 loop is CASSSYGQGEKLFF. In DNA form, the CDR3 reads TGTGCCAGCAGTTCCTACGGACAGGGGGAAAAACTGTTTTTT.

Of note for this clone: Within the sample, other DNA sequences also encode this same CDR3. The CDR3 spells CASSLSGGNQPQHF. The CDR3 coding sequence is TGCGCCAGCAGCTTGTCCGGGGGCAATCAGCCCCAGCATTTT. The rearrangement links TRBV5-1 to TRBJ1-5; D is uncertain. The CDR3 loop spans 14 amino acids. Looked up from germline, CDR1 is SGHRS and CDR2 is YFSETQ. Trimming cost V 1 base and J 2 bases, with 7 bases left between them.

This clone came up a few times. The V call is TRBV10-2, the J call TRBJ1-3; no clear D gene. The germline V gene encodes CDR1 WSHSY and CDR2 SAAADI. V was shortened by 6 bases and J by 0 bases, with 18 bases between the two germline ends. The CDR3 length is 17 residues. CDR3 DNA: TGCGCCAGCAGGGCACATGCCGGAGAAGCCTCTGGAAACACCATATATTTT. Amino acid sequence: CASRAHAGEASGNTIYF.

The chain employs TRBV6-6 and TRBJ2-7, with a weak D call TRBD1 (6 bases). V was pared by 2 bases and J by 5 bases, with 16 bases between. Germline V CDR1 and CDR2: MNHNY, SVGAGI (reference sequence). The CDR3 has 15 amino acids. CDR3 region: CASSYGSQGVDEQYF. CDR3 coding DNA: TGTGCCAGCAGTTACGGCTCACAGGGTGTAGACGAGCAGTACTTC.

This sequence joins TRBV18 and TRBJ1-3; no firm D call. The germline gives CDR1 KGHSH, CDR2 LQKENI. The CDR3 is 16 amino acids. Trimming cost V 4 bases and J 8 bases, with 21 bases left between them. The CDR3 sequence: CASSLPDWFASDTIYF. The CDR3 bases are TGTGCCAGCTCACTCCCGGACTGGTTTGCTTCCGACACCATATATTTT.

The chain is built from TRBV27 and TRBJ1-1; 10 nucleotides line up with TRBD1. Germline V lookup: CDR1 MNHEY, CDR2 SMNVEV (reference sequence). The CDR3 loop spans 15 amino acids. Trimming removed 7 bases from V and 5 bases from J; junction bases left unmatched: 10. The CDR3, as DNA: TGTGCCAGCACGAGACAGGGGGCGCTCGGGACTGAAGCTTTCTTT. As protein: CASTRQGALGTEAFF.

This sequence joins TRBV11-2 and TRBJ2-3, with D maybe TRBD1 (6 bases). Per germline, CDR1 SGHAT and CDR2 FQNNGV. The V end lost 3 bases, the J end lost 4 bases, and 14 bases lay between the germline ends. CDR3 size: 15 residues. CDR3 region: CASSLLGAAADTQYF. DNA for the CDR3: TGTGCCAGCAGCTTGTTGGGGGCCGCAGCAGATACGCAGTATTTT.

This chain joins TRBV9 and TRBJ2-1; tentatively, D is TRBD2 (6 bases). CDR3 length equals 13 residues. CDR1 and CDR2 from the germline V gene are SGDLS and YYNGEE. The V end was cut by 3 bases, the J end by 5 bases, with 9 bases between. The CDR3 is CASSARLDNEQFF. CDR3 in DNA: TGTGCCAGCAGCGCCCGACTAGACAATGAGCAGTTCTTC. Full variable domain (remainder filled in from reference TRBV9 and TRBJ2-1): DSGVTQTPKHLITATGQRVTLRCSPRSGDLSVYWYQQSLDQGLQFLIQYYNGEERAKGNILERFSAQQFPDLHSELNLSSLELGDSALYFCASSARLDNEQFFGPGTRLTVL.

The chain recombines TRBV5-1 with TRBJ2-6; no clear D. V was shortened by 0 bases and J by 4 bases, with 14 bases between the two germline ends. Germline-derived CDR1 and CDR2 are SGHRS and YFSETQ. This CDR3 is 17 amino acids long. CDR3 region: CASSLVGILAGANVLTF. The CDR3 bases are TGCGCCAGCAGCTTGGTGGGCATCTTGGCAGGGGCCAACGTCCTGACTTTC.

The V gene is TRBV7-2, the J gene TRBJ2-2; tentatively, D is TRBD2 (5 bases). Germline V lookup: CDR1 SGHTA, CDR2 FQGNSA. This CDR3 has 15 amino acids. Between the trimmed V and J ends, which lost 5 bases and 2 bases, there was a span of 12 bases. In DNA form, the CDR3 reads TGTGCCAGCAGCCCCTCGGACTTAAACACCGGGGAGCTGTTTTTT. It translates to CASSPSDLNTGELFF.

This clone was seen just once. The chain links TRBV19 to TRBJ2-7, with 8 bases matching TRBD2. The trim removed 3 bases at V and 9 bases at J, leaving 10 bases unmatched. Germline V CDR1 and CDR2: LNHDA, SQIVND (reference sequence). This CDR3 has 14 residues. The CDR3 DNA reads TGTGCCAGTAGTATCGGGAGGGCCAAGGCCGGGCAGTACTTC. Translation: CASSIGRAKAGQYF.

V usage is TRBV7-2 and J usage is TRBJ1-5; 10 bases map to TRBD1. Losses at the gene ends were 5 bases for V and 3 bases for J; bases not matched to a gene: 4. The CDR3 runs to 15 residues. CDR1 is SGHTA, CDR2 FQGNSA, per germline. CDR3 protein: CASSLDRGDNQPQHF. For the CDR3, the DNA is TGTGCCAGCAGCCTGGACAGGGGGGACAATCAGCCCCAGCATTTT.

The V gene is TRBV30, the J gene TRBJ2-7; TRBD2 agrees at 8 bases. Unmatched junction bases numbered 8, after V lost 3 bases and J lost 10 bases. Germline CDR1 GTSNPN, CDR2 SVGIG (reference sequence). The CDR3 has 12 residues. The CDR3 region is CAWSRGGTHQYF. CDR3 nucleotide sequence: TGTGCCTGGAGCCGGGGGGGGACTCATCAGTACTTC.

This chain uses TRBV5-4 with TRBJ2-5, with 9 bases identical to TRBD2. Per germline, CDR1 SGHNT and CDR2 YYREEE (reference sequence). The CDR3 loop spans 15 amino acids. V shed 4 bases and J 4 bases; nucleotides not matched to a gene: 8. DNA for the CDR3: TGTGCCAGCAGCCCGGCGGGAGCGGGAGGAGAGACCCAGTACTTC. As protein: CASSPAGAGGETQYF.

The chain uses TRBV9 and TRBJ2-7; a possible D gene is TRBD2 (5 bases). Trimming stripped 0 bases from V and 0 bases from J, with 10 bases between. The germline V gene encodes CDR1 SGDLS and CDR2 YYNGEE. The CDR3 extends over 15 amino acids. The CDR3 loop reads CASSVGVGNSYEQYF. The CDR3, as DNA: TGTGCCAGCAGCGTAGGGGTCGGGAACTCCTACGAGCAGTACTTC.

The chain combines TRBV19 with TRBJ1-1; 9 bases are a match to TRBD1. This CDR3 has 18 amino acids. V was pared by 6 bases and J by 1 base, with 15 bases of the junction left unmatched. Germline-derived CDR1 and CDR2 are LNHDA and SQIVND (reference sequence). The CDR3 coding sequence is TGTGCCAGTAGGAAAACAGGGGGCACTACTCCTCAGAACACTGAAGCTTTCTTT. This sequence encodes CASRKTGGTTPQNTEAFF.

This rearrangement joins TRBV5-4 to TRBJ2-1; TRBD2 aligns across 8 bases. Trimming took 1 base from V and 2 from J; bases not matched to a gene: 2. The CDR3 totals 15 residues. The germline gives CDR1 SGHNT, CDR2 YYREEE (reference sequence). The CDR3 coding sequence is TGTGCCAGCAGCTTGTTAGCGGGGACCTACAATGAGCAGTTCTTC. The encoded protein is CASSLLAGTYNEQFF.

The chain combines TRBV7-9 with TRBJ1-3; D not resolved. V was clipped by 0 bases and J by 0 bases, with 9 bases between them. CDR1 and CDR2 (germline): SEHNR, FQNEAQ (reference sequence). This CDR3 is 16 amino acids long. In DNA form, the CDR3 reads TGTGCCAGCAGCTTAGCGTCCACCGGCTCTGGAAACACCATATATTTT. This translates into CASSLASTGSGNTIYF.

V and J are TRBV7-9 and TRBJ2-1; the D gene is possibly TRBD2 (6 bases). Germline V gives CDR1 SEHNR, CDR2 FQNEAQ (reference sequence). The CDR3 has 16 amino acids. Trimming left V 6 bases short and J 0 bases short, with 15 bases between. The CDR3 loop reads CASSRAGASSYNEQFF. The CDR3 bases are TGTGCCAGCAGTCGAGCGGGTGCTAGCTCCTACAATGAGCAGTTCTTC.